These 6 T cell receptor beta chains share one sample of origin, sequenced in a study of synovial regulatory T cells in juvenile arthritis. Matched peripheral blood accompanied the synovial fluid taken from each patient with active arthritis. TCRdb keeps only in-frame clones here, not all; method: immunoSEQ multiplex PCR. Its listing shows 750 to 800 clones. Sequencing was carried out using Treg cells from the synovium. The receptors derive from a donor aged 2-35 years with juvenile idiopathic arthritis.

Its frequency marks this clone as medium-sized. The V and J genes are TRBV4-3 and TRBJ1-2. The CDR3 covers 15 residues. No DNA sequence is on record. Germline CDR1 and CDR2: LGHNA and YSLEER. CDR3 residues: CASSQGVLANYGYTF.

This clone is identified as large (0.1 to 1%) from frequency. J is TRBJ2-1 and V is TRBV19; TCRdb reports TRBD2, a call that lacks DNA to check it against. The CDR3 runs 14 residues. The entry carries no DNA sequence. Germline V gives CDR1 LNHDA, CDR2 SQIVND (reference sequence). CDR3: CASKRDISYNEQFF.

By frequency, this clone registers medium-sized. This chain connects TRBV7-9 to TRBJ2-7; as DNA is missing, the TRBD2 call by TCRdb cannot be tested. From germline, CDR1 is SEHNR and CDR2 FQNEAQ (reference sequence). The CDR3 has 13 residues. The DNA sequence is not available. CDR3 protein: CASSPPNSYEQYF.

This clone is deemed medium-sized (0.01 to 0.1%) by its frequency. The CDR3 is CSASSPNQPQHF. The chain is built from TRBV29-1 and TRBJ1-5. Germline CDR1 SQVTM, CDR2 ANQGSEA. CDR3 length: 12 amino acids. No DNA is given.

Its frequency marks this clone as large. The CDR3 loop is CASSHYPGPTDSKVGYTF. The chain is built from TRBV18 and TRBJ1-2. This CDR3 region has 18 residues. No DNA is recorded. Germline CDR1 reads KGHSH; CDR2 reads LQKENI.

The rearrangement joins TRBV7-8 to TRBJ2-3; the TCRdb D gene call, TRBD2, has no DNA to confirm it. CDR1 and CDR2 (germline): SGHVS, FQNEAQ. The CDR3 is 17 residues long. The nucleotide record is missing. CDR3 sequence: CASSPIRTSVSTDTQYF.